The source of this T cell receptor (beta chain) is a study of Ad26.COV2.S vaccination and SARS-CoV-2 variants. Study details: Intramuscular Ad26.COV2.S at 5x10^10 or 1x10^11 viral particles. Study conclusions and caveats: Researchers cautioned that TCR breadth and depth analyses may have underestimated total T cell responses. Recipients given vaccine exceeded placebo recipients in spike-specific TCR breadth.

Germline lookup yields CDR1 SEHNR and CDR2 FQNEAQ (reference sequence). The CDR3 runs to 14 residues. Trimming left V 0 bases short and J 1 base short, with 6 bases between. The treatment denotes: some 19 received Ad26.COV2.S at low or high dose, single or two shots; 5 received placebo; per-sample allocation not given. Repertoires come from day 63 after the first vaccine or placebo injection. An adult aged 18-55 years in Boston served as the donor. Note on this clone: The antigen remains undetermined. Other DNA sequences of this sample code for an identical CDR3.

Here immunoSEQ multiplex PCR was the method, and the copy in TCRdb shows in-frame clones only, minus some. Among about 400,000 clones, about 89% were seen once, and the ten largest hold under 2%. This rearrangement joins TRBV7-9 to TRBJ1-1, with unresolved D. The sequencing used peripheral blood, collected in a trial of Ad26.COV2.S vaccine versus placebo. This TCR came from a person aged 18-65 years who received the Ad26.COV2.S COVID-19 vaccine or a placebo. CDR3 residues: CASSLAGRNTEAFF. The CDR3 nucleotides read TGTGCCAGCAGCTTAGCTGGCCGGAACACTGAAGCTTTCTTT.